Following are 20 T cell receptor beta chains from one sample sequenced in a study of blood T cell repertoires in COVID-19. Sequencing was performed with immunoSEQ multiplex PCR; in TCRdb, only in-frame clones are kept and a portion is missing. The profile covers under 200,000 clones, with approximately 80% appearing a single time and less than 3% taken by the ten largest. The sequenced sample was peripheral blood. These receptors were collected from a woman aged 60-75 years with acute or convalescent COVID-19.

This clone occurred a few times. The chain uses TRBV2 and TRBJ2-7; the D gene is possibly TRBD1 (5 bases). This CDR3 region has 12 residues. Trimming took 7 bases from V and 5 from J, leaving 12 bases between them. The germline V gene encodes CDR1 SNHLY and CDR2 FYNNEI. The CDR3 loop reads CASKSRADEQYF. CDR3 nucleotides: TGTGCCAGCAAGAGCAGGGCAGACGAGCAGTACTTC.

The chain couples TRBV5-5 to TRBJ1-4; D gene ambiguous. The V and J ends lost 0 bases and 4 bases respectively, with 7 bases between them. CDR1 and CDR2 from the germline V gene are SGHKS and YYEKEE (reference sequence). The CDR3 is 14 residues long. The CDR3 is CASSLDSFNEKLFF. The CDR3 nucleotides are TGTGCCAGCAGCTTGGACAGTTTTAATGAAAAACTGTTTTTT.

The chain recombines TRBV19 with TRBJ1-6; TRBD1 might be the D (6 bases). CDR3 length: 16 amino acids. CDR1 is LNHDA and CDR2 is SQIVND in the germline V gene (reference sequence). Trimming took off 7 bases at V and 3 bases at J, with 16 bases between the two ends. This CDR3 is CASTPSGRGYNSPLHF. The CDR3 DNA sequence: TGTGCCAGTACCCCTAGTGGCAGGGGCTATAATTCACCCCTCCACTTT.

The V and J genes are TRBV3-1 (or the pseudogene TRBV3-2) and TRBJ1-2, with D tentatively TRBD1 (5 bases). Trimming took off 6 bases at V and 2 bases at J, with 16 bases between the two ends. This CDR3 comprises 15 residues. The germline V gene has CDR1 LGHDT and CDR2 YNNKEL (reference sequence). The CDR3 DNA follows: TGTGCCAGCAGTACCCGCGGGGCAGACAACTATGGCTACACCTTC. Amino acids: CASSTRGADNYGYTF.

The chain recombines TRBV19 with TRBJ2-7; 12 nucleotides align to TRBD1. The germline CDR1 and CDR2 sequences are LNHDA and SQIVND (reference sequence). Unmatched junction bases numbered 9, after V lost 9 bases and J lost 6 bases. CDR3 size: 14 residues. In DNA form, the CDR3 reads TGTGCCAGCCGACCGGGACAGGGGGCGATCGAGCAGTACTTC. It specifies CASRPGQGAIEQYF.

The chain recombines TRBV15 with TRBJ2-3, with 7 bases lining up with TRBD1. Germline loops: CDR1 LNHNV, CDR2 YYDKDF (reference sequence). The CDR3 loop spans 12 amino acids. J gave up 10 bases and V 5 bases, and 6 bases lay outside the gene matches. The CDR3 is CATSDYRGAQYF. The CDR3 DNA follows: TGTGCCACCAGCGATTACAGGGGAGCGCAGTATTTT. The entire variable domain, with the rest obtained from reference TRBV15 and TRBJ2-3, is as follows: DAMVIQNPRYQVTQFGKPVTLSCSQTLNHNVMYWYQQKSSQAPKLLFHYYDKDFNNEADTPDNFQSRRPNTSFCFLDIRSPGLGDTAMYLCATSDYRGAQYFGPGTRLTVL.

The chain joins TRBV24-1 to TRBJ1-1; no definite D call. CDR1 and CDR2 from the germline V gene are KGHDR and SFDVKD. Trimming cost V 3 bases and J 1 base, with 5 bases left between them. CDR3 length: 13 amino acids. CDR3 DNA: TGTGCCACCAGTGATACTCCGAACACTGAAGCTTTCTTT. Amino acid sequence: CATSDTPNTEAFF.

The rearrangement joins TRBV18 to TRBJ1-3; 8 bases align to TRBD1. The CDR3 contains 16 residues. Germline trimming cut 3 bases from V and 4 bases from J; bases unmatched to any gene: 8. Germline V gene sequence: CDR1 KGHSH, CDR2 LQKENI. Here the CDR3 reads CASSPAGGPSGNTIYF. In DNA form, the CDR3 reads TGTGCCAGCTCACCGGCAGGGGGCCCCTCGGGAAACACCATATATTTT.

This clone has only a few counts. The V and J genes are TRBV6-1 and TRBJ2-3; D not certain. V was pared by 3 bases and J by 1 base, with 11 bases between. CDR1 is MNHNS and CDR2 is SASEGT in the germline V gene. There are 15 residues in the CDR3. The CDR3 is CASSESVGRTDTQYF. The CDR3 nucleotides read TGTGCCAGCAGTGAGTCCGTGGGCCGCACAGATACGCAGTATTTT.

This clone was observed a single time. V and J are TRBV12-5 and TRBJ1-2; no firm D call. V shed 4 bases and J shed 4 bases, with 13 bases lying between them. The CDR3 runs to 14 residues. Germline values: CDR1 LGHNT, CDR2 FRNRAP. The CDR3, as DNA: TGTGCTAGTGGTTCCTCCCTGGAGGGCTATGGCTACACCTTC. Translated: CASGSSLEGYGYTF.

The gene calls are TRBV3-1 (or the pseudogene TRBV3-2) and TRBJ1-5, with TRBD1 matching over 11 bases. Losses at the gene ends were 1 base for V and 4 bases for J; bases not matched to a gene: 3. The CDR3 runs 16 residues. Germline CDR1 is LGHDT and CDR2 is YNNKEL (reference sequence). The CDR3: CASSQGGTGGNQPQHF. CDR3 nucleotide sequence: TGTGCCAGCAGCCAAGGAGGGACAGGGGGTAATCAGCCCCAGCATTTT.

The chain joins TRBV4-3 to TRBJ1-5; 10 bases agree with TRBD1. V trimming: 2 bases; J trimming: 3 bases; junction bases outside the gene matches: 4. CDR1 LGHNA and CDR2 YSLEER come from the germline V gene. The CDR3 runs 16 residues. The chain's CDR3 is CASSQTGTGDNQPQHF. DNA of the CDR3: TGCGCCAGCAGCCAAACCGGGACAGGGGACAATCAGCCCCAGCATTTT.

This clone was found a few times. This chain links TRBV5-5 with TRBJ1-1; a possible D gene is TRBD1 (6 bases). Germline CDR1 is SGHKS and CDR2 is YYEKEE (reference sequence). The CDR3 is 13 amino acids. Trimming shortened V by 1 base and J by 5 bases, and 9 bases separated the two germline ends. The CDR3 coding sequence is TGTGCCAGCAGCTTGAAAGGGGGAACTGAAGCTTTCTTT. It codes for CASSLKGGTEAFF.

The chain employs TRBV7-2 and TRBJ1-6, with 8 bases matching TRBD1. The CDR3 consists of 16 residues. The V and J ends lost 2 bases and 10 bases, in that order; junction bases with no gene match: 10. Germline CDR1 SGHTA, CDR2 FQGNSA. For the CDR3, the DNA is TGTACCAGCAGCTTAAATGGACAGGGTCTGGGGTCACCCCTCCACTTT. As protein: CTSSLNGQGLGSPLHF.

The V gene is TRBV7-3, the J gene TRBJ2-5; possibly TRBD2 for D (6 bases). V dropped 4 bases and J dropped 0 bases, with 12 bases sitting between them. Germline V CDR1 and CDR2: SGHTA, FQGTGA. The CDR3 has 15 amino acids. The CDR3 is CASSSGTAYQETQYF. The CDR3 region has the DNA TGTGCCAGCAGCTCCGGGACTGCGTACCAAGAGACCCAGTACTTC.

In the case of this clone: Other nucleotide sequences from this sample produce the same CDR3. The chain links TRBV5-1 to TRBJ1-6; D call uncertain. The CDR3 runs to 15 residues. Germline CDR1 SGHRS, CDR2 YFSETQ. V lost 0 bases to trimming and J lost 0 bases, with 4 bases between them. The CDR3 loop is CASSLDSSYNSPLHF. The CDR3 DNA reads TGCGCCAGCAGCTTGGACAGCTCCTATAATTCACCCCTCCACTTT.

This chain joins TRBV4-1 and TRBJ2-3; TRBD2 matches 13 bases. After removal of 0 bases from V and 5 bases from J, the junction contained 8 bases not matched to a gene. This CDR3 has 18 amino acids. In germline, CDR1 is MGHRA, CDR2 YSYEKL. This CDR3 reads CASSQERGTSGVGDTQYF. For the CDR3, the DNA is TGCGCCAGCAGCCAAGAAAGAGGGACTAGCGGGGTTGGAGATACGCAGTATTTT.

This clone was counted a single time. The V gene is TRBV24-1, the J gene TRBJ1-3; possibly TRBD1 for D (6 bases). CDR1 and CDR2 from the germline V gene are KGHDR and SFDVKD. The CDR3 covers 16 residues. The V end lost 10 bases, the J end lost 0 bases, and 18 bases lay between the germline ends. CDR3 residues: CATGWGPISSGNTIYF. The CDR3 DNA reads TGTGCCACTGGGTGGGGGCCGATAAGCTCTGGAAACACCATATATTTT.

CDR3 loop: CASSQTPGEQFF. The CDR3 DNA follows: TGTGCCAGCAGCCAGACTCCGGGGGAGCAGTTCTTC. This chain uses TRBV3-1 (or the pseudogene TRBV3-2) with TRBJ2-1; D might be TRBD2 (5 bases). The V end lost 3 bases, the J end lost 10 bases, and 10 bases lay between the germline ends. The CDR3 length is 12 residues. Germline-derived CDR1 and CDR2 are LGHDT and YNNKEL (reference sequence).

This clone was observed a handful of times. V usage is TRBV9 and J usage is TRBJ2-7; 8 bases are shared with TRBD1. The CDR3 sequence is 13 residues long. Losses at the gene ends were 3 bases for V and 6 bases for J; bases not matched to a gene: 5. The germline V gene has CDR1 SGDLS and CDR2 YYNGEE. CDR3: CASSGGQGREQYF. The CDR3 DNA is TGTGCCAGCAGCGGAGGACAGGGTCGCGAGCAGTACTTC.